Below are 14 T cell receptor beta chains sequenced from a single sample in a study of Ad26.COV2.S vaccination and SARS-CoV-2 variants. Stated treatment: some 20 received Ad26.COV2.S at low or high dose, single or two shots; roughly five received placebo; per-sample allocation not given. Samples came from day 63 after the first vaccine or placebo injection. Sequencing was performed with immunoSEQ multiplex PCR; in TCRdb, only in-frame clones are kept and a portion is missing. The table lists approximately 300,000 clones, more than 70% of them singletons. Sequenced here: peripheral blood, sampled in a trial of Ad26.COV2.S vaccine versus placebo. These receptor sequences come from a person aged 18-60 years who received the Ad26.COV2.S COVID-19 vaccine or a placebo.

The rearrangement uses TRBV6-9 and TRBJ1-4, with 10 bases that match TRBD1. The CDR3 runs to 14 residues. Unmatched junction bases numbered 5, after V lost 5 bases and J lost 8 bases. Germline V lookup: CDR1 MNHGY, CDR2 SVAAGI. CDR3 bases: TGTGCCAGCAGTCGGGACAGGGGTATCGAAAAACTGTTTTTT. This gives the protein CASSRDRGIEKLFF.

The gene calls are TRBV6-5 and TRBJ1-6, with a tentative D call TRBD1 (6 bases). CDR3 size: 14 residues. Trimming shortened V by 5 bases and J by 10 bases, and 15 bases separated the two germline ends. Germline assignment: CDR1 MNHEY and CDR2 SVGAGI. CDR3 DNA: TGTGCCAGCAGTCCCCAGGGGATGAGATCACCCCTCCACTTT. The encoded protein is CASSPQGMRSPLHF.

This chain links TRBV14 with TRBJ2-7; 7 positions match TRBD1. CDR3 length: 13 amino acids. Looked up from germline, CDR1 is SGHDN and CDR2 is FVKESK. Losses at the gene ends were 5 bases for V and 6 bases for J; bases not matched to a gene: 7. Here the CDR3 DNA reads TGTGCCAGCAGCAAAACAGGGGTTCGCGAGCAGTACTTC. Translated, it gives CASSKTGVREQYF.

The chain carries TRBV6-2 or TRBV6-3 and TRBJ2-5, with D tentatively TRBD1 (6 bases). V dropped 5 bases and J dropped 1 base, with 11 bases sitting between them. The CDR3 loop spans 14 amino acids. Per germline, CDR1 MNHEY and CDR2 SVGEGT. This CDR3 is CASSPDSAQETQYF. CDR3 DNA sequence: TGTGCCAGCAGTCCGGACAGTGCCCAAGAGACCCAGTACTTC.

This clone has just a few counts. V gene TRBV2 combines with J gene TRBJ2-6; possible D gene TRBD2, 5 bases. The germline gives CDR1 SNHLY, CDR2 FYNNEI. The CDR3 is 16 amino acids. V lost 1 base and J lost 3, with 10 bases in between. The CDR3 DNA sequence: TGTGCCAGCAGTGAAGGACGGGGTAGTGGGGCCAACGTCCTGACTTTC. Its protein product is CASSEGRGSGANVLTF. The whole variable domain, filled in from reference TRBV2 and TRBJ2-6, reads EPEVTQTPSHQVTQMGQEVILRCVPISNHLYFYWYRQILGQKVEFLVSFYNNEISEKSEIFDDQFSVERPDGSNFTLKIRSTKLEDSAMYFCASSEGRGSGANVLTFGAGSRLTVL.

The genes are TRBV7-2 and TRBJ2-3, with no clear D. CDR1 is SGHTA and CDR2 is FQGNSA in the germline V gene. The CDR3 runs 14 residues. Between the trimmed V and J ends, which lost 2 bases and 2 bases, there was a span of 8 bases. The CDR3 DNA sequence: TGTGCCAGCAGCTTAACGGGCTTCACAGATACGCAGTATTTT. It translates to CASSLTGFTDTQYF.

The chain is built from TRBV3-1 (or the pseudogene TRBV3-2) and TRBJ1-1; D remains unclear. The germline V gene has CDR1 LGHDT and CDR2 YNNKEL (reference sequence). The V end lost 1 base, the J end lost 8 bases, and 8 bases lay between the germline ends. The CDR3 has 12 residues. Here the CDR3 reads CASSQAGGEAFF. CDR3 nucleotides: TGTGCCAGCAGCCAAGCCGGCGGGGAAGCTTTCTTT.

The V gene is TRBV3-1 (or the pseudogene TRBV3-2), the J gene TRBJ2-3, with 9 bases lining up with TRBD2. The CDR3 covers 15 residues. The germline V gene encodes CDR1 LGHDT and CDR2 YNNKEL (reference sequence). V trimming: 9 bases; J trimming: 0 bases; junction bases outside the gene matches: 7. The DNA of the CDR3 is TGTGCCAGTAAGCGGGGGGACGCTAGCACAGATACGCAGTATTTT. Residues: CASKRGDASTDTQYF.

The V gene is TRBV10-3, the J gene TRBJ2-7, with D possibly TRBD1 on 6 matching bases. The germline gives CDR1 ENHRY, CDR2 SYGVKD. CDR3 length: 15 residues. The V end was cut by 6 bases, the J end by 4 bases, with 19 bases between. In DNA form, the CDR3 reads TGTGCCATCAGAGATACAGGGACGAGTTTTTACGAGCAGTACTTC. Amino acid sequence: CAIRDTGTSFYEQYF.

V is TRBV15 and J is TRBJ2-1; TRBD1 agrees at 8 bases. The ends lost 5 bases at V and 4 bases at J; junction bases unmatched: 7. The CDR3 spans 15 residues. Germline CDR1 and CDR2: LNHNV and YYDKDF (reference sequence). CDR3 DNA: TGTGCCACCAGCGTCCGGGACAGGAGATACAATGAGCAGTTCTTC. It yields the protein CATSVRDRRYNEQFF.

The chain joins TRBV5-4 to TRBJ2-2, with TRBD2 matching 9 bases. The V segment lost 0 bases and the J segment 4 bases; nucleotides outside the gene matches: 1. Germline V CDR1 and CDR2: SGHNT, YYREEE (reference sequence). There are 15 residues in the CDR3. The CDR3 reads CASSLVAGATGELFF. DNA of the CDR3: TGTGCCAGCAGCTTGGTAGCGGGGGCCACCGGGGAGCTGTTTTTT.

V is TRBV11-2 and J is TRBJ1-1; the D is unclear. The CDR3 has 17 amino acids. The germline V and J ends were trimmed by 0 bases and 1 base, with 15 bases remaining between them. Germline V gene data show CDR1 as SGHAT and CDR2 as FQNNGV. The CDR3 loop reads CASSLDGFQTTNTEAFF. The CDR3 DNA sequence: TGTGCCAGCAGCTTAGACGGGTTCCAGACCACGAACACTGAAGCTTTCTTT.

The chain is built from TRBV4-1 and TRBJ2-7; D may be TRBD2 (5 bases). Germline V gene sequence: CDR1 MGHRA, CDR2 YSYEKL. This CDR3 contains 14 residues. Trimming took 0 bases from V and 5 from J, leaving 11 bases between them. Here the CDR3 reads CASSQELTRDEQYF. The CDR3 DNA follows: TGCGCCAGCAGCCAAGAGCTCACTAGGGACGAGCAGTACTTC.

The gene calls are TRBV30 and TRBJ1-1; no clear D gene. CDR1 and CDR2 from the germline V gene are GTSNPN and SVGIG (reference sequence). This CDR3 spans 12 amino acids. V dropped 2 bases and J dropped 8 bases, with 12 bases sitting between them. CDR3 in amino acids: CAWSSGMVEAFF. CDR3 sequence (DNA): TGTGCCTGGAGTTCTGGGATGGTGGAAGCTTTCTTT.